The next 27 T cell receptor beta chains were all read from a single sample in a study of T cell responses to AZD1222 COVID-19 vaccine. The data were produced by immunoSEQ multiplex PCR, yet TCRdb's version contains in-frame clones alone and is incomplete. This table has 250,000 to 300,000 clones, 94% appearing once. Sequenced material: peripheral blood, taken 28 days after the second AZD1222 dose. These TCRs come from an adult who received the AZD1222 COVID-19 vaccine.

The CDR3 protein is CASSHPGGLPRNTIYF. CDR3 nucleotides: TGTGCCAGCAGCCACCCAGGGGGCCTCCCGAGAAACACCATATATTTT. The chain is built from TRBV3-1 (or the pseudogene TRBV3-2) and TRBJ1-3; 8 bases fit TRBD1. Germline V gives CDR1 LGHDT, CDR2 YNNKEL (reference sequence). Trimming at V came to 3 bases and at J to 5 bases, leaving 9 bases not matched to a gene. The CDR3 spans 16 residues.

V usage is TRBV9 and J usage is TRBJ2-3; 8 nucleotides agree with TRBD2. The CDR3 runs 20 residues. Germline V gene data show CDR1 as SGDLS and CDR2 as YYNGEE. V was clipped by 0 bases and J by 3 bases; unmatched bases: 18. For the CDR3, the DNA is TGTGCCAGCAGCGTAGGTGTGGGGACCCAGCGGGGGCTAGGGACAGATACGCAGTATTTT. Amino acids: CASSVGVGTQRGLGTDTQYF.

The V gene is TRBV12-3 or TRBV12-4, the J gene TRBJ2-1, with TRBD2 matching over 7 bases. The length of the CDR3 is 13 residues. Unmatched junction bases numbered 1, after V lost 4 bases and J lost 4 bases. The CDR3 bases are TGTGCCAGCAGTTGGACTAGATACAATGAGCAGTTCTTC. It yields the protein CASSWTRYNEQFF.

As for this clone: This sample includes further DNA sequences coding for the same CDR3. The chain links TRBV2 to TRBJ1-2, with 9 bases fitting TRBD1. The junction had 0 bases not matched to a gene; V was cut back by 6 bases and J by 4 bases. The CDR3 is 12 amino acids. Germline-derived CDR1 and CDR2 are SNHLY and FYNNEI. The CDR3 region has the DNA TGTGCCAGCAGGGACAGGGGCTATGGCTACACCTTC. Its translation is CASRDRGYGYTF.

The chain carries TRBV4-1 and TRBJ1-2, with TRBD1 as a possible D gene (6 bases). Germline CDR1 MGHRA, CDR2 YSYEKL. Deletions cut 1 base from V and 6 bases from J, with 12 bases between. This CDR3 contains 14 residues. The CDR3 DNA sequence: TGCGCCAGCAGCCAAGCCGGGGGCAAGGATGGCTACACCTTC. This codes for CASSQAGGKDGYTF.

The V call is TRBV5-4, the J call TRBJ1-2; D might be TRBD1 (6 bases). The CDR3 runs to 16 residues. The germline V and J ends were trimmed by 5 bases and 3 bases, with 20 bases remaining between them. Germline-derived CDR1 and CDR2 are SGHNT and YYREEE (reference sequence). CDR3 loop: CASSTQTGARDYGYTF. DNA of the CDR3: TGTGCCAGCAGTACCCAGACGGGGGCGCGGGACTATGGCTACACCTTC.

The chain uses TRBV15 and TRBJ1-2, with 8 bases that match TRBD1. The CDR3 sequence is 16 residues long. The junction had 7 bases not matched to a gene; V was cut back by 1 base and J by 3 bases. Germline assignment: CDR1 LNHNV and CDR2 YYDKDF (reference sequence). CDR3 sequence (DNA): TGTGCCACCAGCAGAGTGAGCCAGGGGGCTGACTATGGCTACACCTTC. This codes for CATSRVSQGADYGYTF.

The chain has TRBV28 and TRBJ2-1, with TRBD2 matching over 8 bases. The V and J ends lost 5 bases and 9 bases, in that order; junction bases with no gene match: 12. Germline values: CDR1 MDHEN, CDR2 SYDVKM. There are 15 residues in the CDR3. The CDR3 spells CASSLVSGGQSEQFF. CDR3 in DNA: TGTGCCAGCAGTCTCGTGTCGGGGGGGCAGTCTGAGCAGTTCTTC.

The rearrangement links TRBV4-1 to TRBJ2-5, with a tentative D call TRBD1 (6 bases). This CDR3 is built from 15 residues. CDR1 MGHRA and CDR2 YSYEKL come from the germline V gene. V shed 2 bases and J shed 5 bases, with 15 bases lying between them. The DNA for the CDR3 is TGCGCCAGCAGCCAACCCCCAGGGGACCGGGAGACCCAGTACTTC. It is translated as CASSQPPGDRETQYF.

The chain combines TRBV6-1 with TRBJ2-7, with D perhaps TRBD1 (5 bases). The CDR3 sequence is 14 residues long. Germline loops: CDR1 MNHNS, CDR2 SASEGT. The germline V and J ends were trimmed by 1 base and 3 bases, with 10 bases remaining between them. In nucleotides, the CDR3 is TGTGCCAGCAGTGAAGGGCAGGGTCTCTACGAGCAGTACTTC. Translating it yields CASSEGQGLYEQYF.

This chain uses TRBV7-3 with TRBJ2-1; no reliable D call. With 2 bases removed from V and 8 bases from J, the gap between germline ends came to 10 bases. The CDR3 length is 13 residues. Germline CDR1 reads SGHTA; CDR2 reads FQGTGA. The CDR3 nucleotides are TGTGCCAGCAGCTTAGGTTCTCGGGATGAGCAGTTCTTC. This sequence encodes CASSLGSRDEQFF. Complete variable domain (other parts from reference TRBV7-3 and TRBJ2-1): GAGVSQTPSNKVTEKGKYVELRCDPISGHTALYWYRQSLGQGPEFLIYFQGTGAADDSGLPNDRFFAVRPEGSVSTLKIQRTERGDSAVYLCASSLGSRDEQFFGPGTRLTVL.

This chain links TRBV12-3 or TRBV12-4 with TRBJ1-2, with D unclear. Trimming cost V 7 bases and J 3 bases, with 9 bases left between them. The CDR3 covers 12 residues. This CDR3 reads CASTTGDYGYTF. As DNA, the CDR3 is TGTGCCAGCACCACCGGGGACTATGGCTACACCTTC.

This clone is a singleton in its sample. CDR3 DNA sequence: TGTGCCAGCAGCCAGCTTACAGGGAACTATGGCTACACCTTC. Translation gives CASSQLTGNYGYTF. This chain joins TRBV4-2 and TRBJ1-2; possibly TRBD1 for D (6 bases). V was cut by 3 bases and J by 2 bases, with 10 bases left in between. The CDR3 sequence is 14 residues long. Germline CDR1 is LGHNA and CDR2 is YNFKEQ.

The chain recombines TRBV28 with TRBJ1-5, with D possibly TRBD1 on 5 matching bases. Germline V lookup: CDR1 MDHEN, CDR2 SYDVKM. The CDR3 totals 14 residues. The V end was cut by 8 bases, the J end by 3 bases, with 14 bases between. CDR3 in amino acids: CASSLGPLNQPQHF. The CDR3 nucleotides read TGTGCCAGCTCCTTGGGACCGCTCAATCAGCCCCAGCATTTT.

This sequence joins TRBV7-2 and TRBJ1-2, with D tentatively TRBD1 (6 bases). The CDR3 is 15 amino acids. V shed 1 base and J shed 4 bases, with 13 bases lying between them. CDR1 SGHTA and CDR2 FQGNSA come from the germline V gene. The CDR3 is CASSLGQGTAYGYTF. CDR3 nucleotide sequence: TGTGCCAGCAGCTTAGGGCAGGGGACGGCCTATGGCTACACCTTC.

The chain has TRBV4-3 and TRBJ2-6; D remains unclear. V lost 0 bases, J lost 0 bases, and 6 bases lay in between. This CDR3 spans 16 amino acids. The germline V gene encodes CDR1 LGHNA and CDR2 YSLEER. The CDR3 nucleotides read TGCGCCAGCAGCCAAGAAGACGGCTCTGGGGCCAACGTCCTGACTTTC. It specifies CASSQEDGSGANVLTF.

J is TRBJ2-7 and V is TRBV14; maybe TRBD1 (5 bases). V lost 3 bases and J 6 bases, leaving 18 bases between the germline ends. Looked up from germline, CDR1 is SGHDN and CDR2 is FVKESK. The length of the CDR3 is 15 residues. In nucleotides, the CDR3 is TGTGCCAGCAGCCAGTTAGGGGCTGGCGAAGGCGAGCAGTACTTC. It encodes CASSQLGAGEGEQYF.

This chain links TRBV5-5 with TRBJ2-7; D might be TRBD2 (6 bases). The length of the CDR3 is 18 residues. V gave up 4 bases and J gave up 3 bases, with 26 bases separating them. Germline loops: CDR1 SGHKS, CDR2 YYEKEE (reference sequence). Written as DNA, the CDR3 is TGTGCCAGCAGCCTGCGGGGTACATCCGGGAACCTTAACTACGAGCAGTACTTC. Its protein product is CASSLRGTSGNLNYEQYF.

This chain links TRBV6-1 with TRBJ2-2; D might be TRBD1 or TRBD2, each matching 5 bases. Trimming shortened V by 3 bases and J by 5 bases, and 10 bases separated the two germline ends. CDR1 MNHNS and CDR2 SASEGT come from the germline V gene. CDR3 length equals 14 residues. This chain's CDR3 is CASSEGPQTGELFF. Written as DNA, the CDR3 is TGTGCCAGCAGTGAGGGACCCCAAACCGGGGAGCTGTTTTTT.

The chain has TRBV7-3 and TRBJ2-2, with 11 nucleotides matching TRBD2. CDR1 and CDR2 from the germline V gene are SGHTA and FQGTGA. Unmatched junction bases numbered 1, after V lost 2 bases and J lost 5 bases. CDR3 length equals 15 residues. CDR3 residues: CASSLASGGTGELFF. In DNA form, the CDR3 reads TGTGCCAGCAGCTTAGCTAGCGGGGGGACCGGGGAGCTGTTTTTT.

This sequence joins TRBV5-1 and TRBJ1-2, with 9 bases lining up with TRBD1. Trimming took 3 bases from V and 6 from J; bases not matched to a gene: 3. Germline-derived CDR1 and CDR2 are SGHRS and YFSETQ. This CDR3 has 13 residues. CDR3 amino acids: CASSWTGENGYTF. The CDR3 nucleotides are TGCGCCAGCAGCTGGACAGGGGAGAATGGCTACACCTTC.

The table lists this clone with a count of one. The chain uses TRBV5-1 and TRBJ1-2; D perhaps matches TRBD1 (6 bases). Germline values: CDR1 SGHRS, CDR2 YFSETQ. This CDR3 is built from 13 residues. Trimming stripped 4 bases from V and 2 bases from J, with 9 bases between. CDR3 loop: CASSGDRNYGYTF. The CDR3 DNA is TGCGCCAGCAGCGGCGACAGGAACTATGGCTACACCTTC.

Here the CDR3 reads CASSPRGGGGPLNEQFF. The CDR3 region has the DNA TGTGCCAGCAGCCCAAGGGGGGGCGGGGGGCCCCTCAATGAGCAGTTCTTC. The chain links TRBV3-1 (or the pseudogene TRBV3-2) to TRBJ2-1, with 8 positions matching TRBD2. This CDR3 is 17 amino acids long. Trimming took 4 bases from V and 6 from J; bases not matched to a gene: 14. Germline V lookup: CDR1 LGHDT, CDR2 YNNKEL (reference sequence).

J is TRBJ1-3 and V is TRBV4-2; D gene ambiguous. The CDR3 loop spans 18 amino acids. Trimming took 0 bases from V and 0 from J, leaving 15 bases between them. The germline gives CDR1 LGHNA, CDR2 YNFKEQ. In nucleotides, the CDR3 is TGTGCCAGCAGCCAAGATCGACGGGCTTGGGCCTCTGGAAACACCATATATTTT. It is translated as CASSQDRRAWASGNTIYF.

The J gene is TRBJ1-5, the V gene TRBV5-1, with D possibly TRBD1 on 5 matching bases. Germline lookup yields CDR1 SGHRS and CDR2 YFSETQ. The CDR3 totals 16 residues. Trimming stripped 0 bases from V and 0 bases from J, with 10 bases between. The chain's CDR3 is CASSLEGPLSNQPQHF. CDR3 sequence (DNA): TGCGCCAGCAGCTTGGAGGGGCCCCTTAGCAATCAGCCCCAGCATTTT.

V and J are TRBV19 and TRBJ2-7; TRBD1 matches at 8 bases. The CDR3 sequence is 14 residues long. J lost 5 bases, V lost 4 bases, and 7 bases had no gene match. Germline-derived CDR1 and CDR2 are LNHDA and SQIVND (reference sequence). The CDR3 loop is CASSNHRGNNEQYF. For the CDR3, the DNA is TGTGCCAGTAGTAACCACAGGGGGAATAACGAGCAGTACTTC.

For the CDR3, the DNA is TGTGCCAGCAGTTCGGGGACCCATCAGCCCCAGCATTTT. Protein sequence: CASSSGTHQPQHF. This chain uses TRBV28 with TRBJ1-5; the D gene is possibly TRBD1 (5 bases). CDR1 is MDHEN, CDR2 SYDVKM, per germline. V lost 4 bases and J lost 5, with 9 bases in between. The CDR3 sequence is 13 residues long.